This T cell receptor (beta chain) was sequenced during a study of shared clonotypes between healthy human individuals. Study as a whole: Donors, aged 18 to 49, were a couple of women and a few men.

About this clone: The antigen is unknown.

Study-wide results and caveats: Among donors, sharing of clonotypes was expected to be affected by sequencing depth.

The CDR3 runs 15 residues. Germline lookup yields CDR1 SGHDT and CDR2 YYEEEE. With V trimmed by 1 base and J by 5 bases, 4 bases remained unmatched. Unsorted samples used about 90 million PBMCs for genomic DNA. As processed by the authors: With immunoSEQ giving junction-only sequences and no quality scores, filtering differed. Here immunoSEQ multiplex PCR was the method, and the copy in TCRdb shows in-frame clones only, minus some. V, J and clone size derive from that table, while D and trimming were established from the DNA sequence. The sample includes about 490,000 clones, about 78% of them seen just once.

This receptor was obtained from a woman in her thirties or forties in good health. Some clones in this sample may be carry-over from other donors' samples. Sequenced input: PBMCs. The gene calls are TRBV5-6 and TRBJ2-5; 11 bases align to TRBD2. This CDR3 is CASSLLAGGRETQYF. Here the CDR3 DNA reads TGTGCCAGCAGCTTGCTAGCGGGAGGTCGGGAGACCCAGTACTTC.